The rows below give T cell receptor beta chains drawn from one sample of a study of early T cells in non-severe SARS-CoV-2 infection. Using its own MiXCR run on the 5' RACE reads, TCRdb lists one record per CDR3 protein. The sample has approximately 69,000 distinct CDR3 sequences; about 10% are singletons. The source material was whole blood, sampled at baseline. These TCRs come from an adult who was a healthcare worker with PCR-confirmed SARS-CoV-2 infection or an uninfected control (not recorded which). The CDR3 runs from the conserved cysteine through the conserved F or W.

>TRBV18|13
CASSRPGQPEQYF
>TRBV7-9|14
CASSPPAGNYGYTF
>TRBV7-3|20
CASIPAKLKGIPSGANVLTF
>TRBV4-2|13
CASSQEIGYEQYF
>TRBV4-1|16
CASSQSLLRGSQPQHF
>TRBV5-1|15
CASSLFEPRYNEQFF
>TRBV7-2|13
CASTRGVEETQYF
>TRBV20-1|13
CSARTDMNTEAFF
>TRBV6-2/TRBV6-3|15
CASSGFGTNTYEQYF
>TRBV14|20
CASSQGLWRGPQEVNTEAFF
>TRBV11-2|14
CASSLVKVAGEQYF
>TRBV7-2|14
CASSLWADTDTQYF
>TRBV14|14
CASSRTGNNQPQHF
>TRBV7-2|13
CASSLFLGETQYF
>TRBV2|16
CASSHPVGDNTGELFF
>TRBV6-6|14
CASSYSRVAYEQYF
>TRBV29-1|13
CSVTTRGNTEAFF